The 24 T cell receptor beta chains below all came from one sample that was sequenced in a study of blood T cell repertoires in COVID-19. Libraries were prepared by immunoSEQ multiplex PCR; TCRdb keeps only in-frame clonotypes and omits some of them. The sample has about 350,000 clones; around nine tenths are singletons. Sequencing was done on a sample of PBMCs or T cells enriched from blood (not recorded which). The receptors were gathered from a woman aged 30 to 39 who had been exposed to COVID-19.

The genes are TRBV4-1 and TRBJ2-7; 10 bases match TRBD2. Germline CDR1 and CDR2: MGHRA and YSYEKL. V was clipped by 0 bases and J by 4 bases; unmatched bases: 9. CDR3 length: 17 residues. Here the CDR3 reads CASSQDLASGSWYEQYF. Here the CDR3 DNA reads TGCGCCAGCAGCCAAGATCTGGCTAGCGGGAGTTGGTACGAGCAGTACTTC.

The chain combines TRBV15 with TRBJ2-7, with D possibly matching TRBD1 (6 bases). Trimming cost V 0 bases and J 7 bases, with 13 bases left between them. The CDR3 totals 14 residues. Germline CDR1 LNHNV, CDR2 YYDKDF (reference sequence). CDR3 DNA sequence: TGTGCCACCAGCAGAGATAATACAGGGTGGGAGCAGTACTTC. Protein sequence: CATSRDNTGWEQYF.

The V call is TRBV6-2 or TRBV6-3, the J call TRBJ1-3; TRBD1 might be the D (5 bases). Germline CDR1 reads MNHEY; CDR2 reads SVGEGT. V gave up 0 bases and J gave up 0 bases, with 15 bases separating them. The CDR3 runs to 18 residues. The CDR3 loop reads CASSYSTGRAHSGNTIYF. The CDR3 DNA reads as TGTGCCAGCAGTTACTCGACTGGCAGGGCGCACTCTGGAAACACCATATATTTT.

This clone has only one observation. The chain is built from TRBV5-1 and TRBJ2-5; the match to TRBD2 covers 11 bases. The CDR3 covers 15 residues. Losses at the gene ends were 7 bases for V and 4 bases for J; bases not matched to a gene: 9. Germline-derived CDR1 and CDR2 are SGHRS and YFSETQ. CDR3 amino acids: CASHLQGLAAETQYF. In nucleotides, the CDR3 is TGCGCCAGCCACCTCCAGGGACTAGCGGCAGAGACCCAGTACTTC.

In its sample, this clone was seen once. The chain is built from TRBV15 and TRBJ1-1; 9 nucleotides agree with TRBD1. CDR3 size: 16 residues. The germline V gene encodes CDR1 LNHNV and CDR2 YYDKDF (reference sequence). Germline trimming cut 4 bases from V and 5 bases from J; bases unmatched to any gene: 11. CDR3 nucleotides: TGTGCCACCAGCACGACTAGGACAGGGGTCGGGACTGAAGCTTTCTTT. Translated, it gives CATSTTRTGVGTEAFF.

The V gene is TRBV9, the J gene TRBJ1-2; D gene ambiguous. Per the germline V gene, CDR1 is SGDLS and CDR2 is YYNGEE. The CDR3 totals 15 residues. V shed 0 bases and J shed 4 bases, with 13 bases lying between them. Here the CDR3 reads CASSVGEGILYGYTF. CDR3 coding DNA: TGTGCCAGCAGCGTAGGGGAGGGTATACTCTATGGCTACACCTTC.

The rearrangement uses TRBV9 and TRBJ1-1, with 12 bases aligning to TRBD1. This CDR3 spans 16 amino acids. Trimming cost V 4 bases and J 0 bases; bases outside gene matches: 4. Germline CDR1 reads SGDLS; CDR2 reads YYNGEE. The CDR3 loop is CASSLGTGGLNTEAFF. In DNA form, the CDR3 reads TGTGCCAGCAGCCTCGGGACAGGGGGCCTGAACACTGAAGCTTTCTTT.

This clone was detected only once. The chain recombines TRBV7-9 with TRBJ2-2; 7 nucleotides align to TRBD1. The CDR3 is 15 amino acids. Germline lookup yields CDR1 SEHNR and CDR2 FQNEAQ (reference sequence). Losses at the gene ends were 3 bases for V and 6 bases for J; bases not matched to a gene: 7. The CDR3 DNA follows: TGTGCCAGCAGCTTCGGACAGGTGTTATCCGGGGAGCTGTTTTTT. Its protein product is CASSFGQVLSGELFF.

V is TRBV29-1 and J is TRBJ2-5; D is unresolved. CDR1 and CDR2 from the germline V gene are SQVTM and ANQGSEA. Trimming shortened V by 1 base and J by 1 base, and 10 bases separated the two germline ends. The CDR3 is 14 amino acids. CDR3 loop: CSVEASSLQETQYF. Written as DNA, the CDR3 is TGCAGCGTTGAAGCGTCCAGTCTCCAAGAGACCCAGTACTTC.

The chain combines TRBV3-1 (or the pseudogene TRBV3-2) with TRBJ2-5, with TRBD1 as a possible D gene (5 bases). Trimming shortened V by 0 bases and J by 1 base, and 9 bases separated the two germline ends. The CDR3 contains 15 residues. Germline V gives CDR1 LGHDT, CDR2 YNNKEL (reference sequence). The CDR3 bases are TGTGCCAGCAGCCAAGAAGGGGTGCTCCAAGAGACCCAGTACTTC. The encoded protein is CASSQEGVLQETQYF.

The gene calls are TRBV27 and TRBJ1-1; D is perhaps TRBD1 (5 bases). The CDR3 runs to 15 residues. From germline, CDR1 is MNHEY and CDR2 SMNVEV (reference sequence). Trimming took off 0 bases at V and 2 bases at J, with 10 bases between the two ends. The CDR3 reads CASSLSGGLNTEAFF. The CDR3 nucleotides read TGTGCCAGCAGTTTATCCGGGGGTCTAAACACTGAAGCTTTCTTT.

A word on this clone: Relative to the germline gene, one junction end is altered; a read error may explain this. The V call is TRBV7-8, the J call TRBJ1-5, with 9 bases lining up with TRBD1. From germline, CDR1 is SGHVS and CDR2 FQNEAQ. This CDR3 comprises 15 residues. CDR3 sequence (DNA): TGTGCCAGCAGCTTAGCGGGACAGGGCAACCAGCCCCAGCATTTT. Translation gives CASSLAGQGNQPQHF.

J is TRBJ2-7 and V is TRBV5-8; 7 positions agree with TRBD2. V lost 5 bases to trimming and J lost 2 bases; unmatched junction nucleotides: 7. The CDR3 covers 14 residues. Germline V gives CDR1 SGHTS, CDR2 YDEGEE. The CDR3 sequence is CASSTGTTTYEQYF. The CDR3, as DNA: TGTGCCAGCAGTACCGGGACTACCACCTACGAGCAGTACTTC.

The chain carries TRBV5-1 and TRBJ2-1; 8 bases are shared with TRBD1. The CDR3 contains 15 residues. CDR1 is SGHRS and CDR2 is YFSETQ in the germline V gene. J was trimmed by 2 bases and V by 4 bases; bases with no gene match: 5. The CDR3 is CASSRGTGAYNEQFF. In DNA, the CDR3 is TGCGCCAGCAGCCGGGGGACAGGAGCCTACAATGAGCAGTTCTTC.

The chain is built from TRBV28 and TRBJ2-1; D perhaps matches TRBD2 (6 bases). This CDR3 has 11 residues. Germline-derived CDR1 and CDR2 are MDHEN and SYDVKM. Trimming removed 8 bases at V and 6 bases at J, with 8 bases between. The CDR3 region is CASGRLNEQFF. CDR3 DNA sequence: TGTGCCAGCGGGAGGCTCAATGAGCAGTTCTTC.

The chain joins TRBV7-9 to TRBJ2-3, with D perhaps matching TRBD2 (5 bases). The CDR3 is made up of 17 amino acids. CDR1 and CDR2 (germline): SEHNR, FQNEAQ (reference sequence). V lost 6 bases to trimming and J lost 0 bases, with 19 bases between them. This chain's CDR3 is CASRPRRLANSTDTQYF. CDR3 nucleotide sequence: TGTGCCAGCAGGCCCAGACGGCTAGCCAATAGCACAGATACGCAGTATTTT.

This sequence joins TRBV3-1 (or the pseudogene TRBV3-2) and TRBJ1-3; 7 bases line up with TRBD1. This CDR3 has 15 residues. Trimming at V came to 1 base and at J to 0 bases, leaving 0 bases not matched to a gene. CDR1 LGHDT and CDR2 YNNKEL come from the germline V gene (reference sequence). CDR3 sequence (DNA): TGTGCCAGCAGCCAAGGGGACAGCTCTGGAAACACCATATATTTT. This translates into CASSQGDSSGNTIYF.

V and J are TRBV7-9 and TRBJ2-7; 14 bases align to TRBD2. This CDR3 spans 15 amino acids. V was clipped by 3 bases and J by 6 bases; unmatched bases: 4. Germline V CDR1 and CDR2: SEHNR, FQNEAQ (reference sequence). CDR3 DNA sequence: TGTGCCAGCAGCTTGGCGGGACTAGCGGGAGCCGAGCAGTACTTC. Translating it yields CASSLAGLAGAEQYF. Full variable domain (remainder filled in from reference TRBV7-9 and TRBJ2-7): DTGVSQNPRHKITKRGQNVTFRCDPISEHNRLYWYRQTLGQGPEFLTYFQNEAQLEKSRLLSDRFSAERPKGSFSTLEIQRTEQGDSAMYLCASSLAGLAGAEQYFGPGTRLTVT.

The chain has TRBV6-5 and TRBJ2-7; 9 bases are a match to TRBD2. The CDR3 is made up of 14 amino acids. The germline CDR1 and CDR2 sequences are MNHEY and SVGAGI. Trimming took 6 bases from V and 3 from J; bases not matched to a gene: 6. CDR3 DNA sequence: TGTGCCAGCAGCCTAGCGGGGCTACTCTACGAGCAGTACTTC. Its protein product is CASSLAGLLYEQYF.

The CDR3 loop reads CASSQATGQYYEQYF. CDR3 nucleotide sequence: TGTGCCAGCAGCCAAGCCACGGGACAGTACTACGAGCAGTACTTC. The gene calls are TRBV14 and TRBJ2-7; 7 bases line up with TRBD1. V shed 1 base, J shed 3 bases, and the junction held 6 bases outside the gene matches. This CDR3 spans 15 amino acids. Germline CDR1 reads SGHDN; CDR2 reads FVKESK.

This rearrangement joins TRBV4-1 to TRBJ2-1, with a possible D match to TRBD2 (6 bases). The CDR3 extends over 18 amino acids. Germline loops: CDR1 MGHRA, CDR2 YSYEKL. Trimming removed 0 bases from V and 2 bases from J, with 17 bases in between. CDR3 DNA: TGCGCCAGCAGCCAAGAGGGTTGGGCGGGATCCGCCTACAATGAGCAGTTCTTC. It specifies CASSQEGWAGSAYNEQFF.

The rearrangement uses TRBV27 and TRBJ1-5; D is unresolved. The germline V gene has CDR1 MNHEY and CDR2 SMNVEV (reference sequence). Trimming shortened V by 3 bases and J by 8 bases, and 11 bases separated the two germline ends. The CDR3 consists of 13 residues. In DNA, the CDR3 is TGTGCCAGCAGTTTCTCGGAGAGCAAGCCCCAGCATTTT. This sequence encodes CASSFSESKPQHF.

The chain uses TRBV18 and TRBJ2-5, with D possibly TRBD2 on 5 matching bases. V was clipped by 5 bases and J by 1 base, with 8 bases between them. The germline gives CDR1 KGHSH, CDR2 LQKENI. CDR3 size: 13 residues. CDR3 in amino acids: CASSSGGQETQYF. In DNA, the CDR3 is TGTGCCAGCTCAAGCGGAGGCCAAGAGACCCAGTACTTC.

The chain links TRBV3-1 (or the pseudogene TRBV3-2) to TRBJ2-2, with TRBD2 matching 11 bases. Germline V gene data show CDR1 as LGHDT and CDR2 as YNNKEL (reference sequence). The CDR3 totals 16 residues. Germline trimming cut 0 bases from V and 5 bases from J; bases unmatched to any gene: 2. The DNA of the CDR3 is TGTGCCAGCAGCCAAGATTGGACTAGCGGGACCGGGGAGCTGTTTTTT. This translates into CASSQDWTSGTGELFF.